Given below is one TCR beta chain in context. In its sample, this clone was seen once. The specificity of this receptor is unknown. No base quality values were provided; no much bigger clone lies one nucleotide off. The sample comes from a study of T cells in localized non-small cell lung cancer (TCRdb year 2020). About the investigation overall: The study analyzed T cell repertoires of 200 to 250 early-stage NSCLC patients, comparing tumors and uninvolved tumor-adjacent lungs. The cohort comprised 236 treatment-naïve NSCLC patients with resected, localized lung tumors. Of the NSCLC patients, fewer than 150 were male and approximately 97 were female, and the mean age was around 66 years.

Findings and caveats that apply to the study as a whole: Uninvolved tumor-adjacent lung showed the highest T cell clonality, higher than tumor, which suggests more focused antigenic responses in the uninvolved tumor-adjacent lung. Because multi-region tumor sequencing was not done, intratumor heterogeneity could not be ruled out. Higher T cell density in blood was associated with longer overall survival, whereas higher clonality in adjacent lung was associated with shorter survival. Since the design was exploratory, TCR variables were selected using unadjusted p-values with no false-discovery rate correction. A median of approximately 57 of the top 100 tumor clones were detected in paired uninvolved adjacent lung, and 28 of these tumor clones were also found among the top 100 clones of the paired uninvolved adjacent lung.

At diagnosis, peripheral blood, uninvolved tumor-adjacent lung and tumor were collected and were preserved as a mix of fresh-frozen and FFPE material. For TCR repertoire profiling, the blood samples were analyzed as peripheral blood mononuclear cells. V is reduced by 1 base and J by 16 bases, leaving a spacing of 17 bases between them. The CDR3 contains 13 residues, cysteine and phenylalanine counted. This entry keeps only the CDR3 DNA: 39 bases, framed from base 1. The germline V gene specifies SGHTA as CDR1 and FQGNSA as CDR2. TCR beta CDR3 regions were sequenced from DNA using the immunoSEQ Assay. The authors processed their data as follows. To compute T cell density, TCR beta template counts were normalized to usable DNA, which was estimated by amplifying housekeeping genes. Richness was estimated with the preseqR package, extrapolating to 400,000 templates for PBMC samples and 120,000 templates for tissue samples. Clonality was defined by subtracting Pielou's evenness from one. Tissue-enriched TCRs were identified by differential abundance testing using productive amino-acid clonotypes, minimum total count 5 and alpha 0.1. Repertoire overlap between compartments was quantified with the Jaccard Index and Morisita Overlap Index. GLIPH grouped TCR beta CDR3s together with public tetramer-defined viral CDR3s, and a viral motif had to include at least three viral sequences and also show V-gene enrichment. TCRdb limited this immuneACCESS table to in-frame rearrangements with V and J called. A share of clones is missing; checked studies link under half to unresolved V genes, and the rest is unexplained. Clone size and V and J calls were adopted from that table, with D and trimming inferred from the DNA. The sample includes about 46,000 clones, with 81% observed a single time. The top ten constitute 15% to 20% of the sample.

The sequence was obtained from a man between 40 and 69 years old with stage III lung adenocarcinoma. The source was peripheral blood mononuclear cells, collected before any cancer treatment. The rearranged chain carries TRBV7-2 and TRBJ2-1, with the D segment possibly TRBD1 or TRBD2, each aligning over 6 bases. CDR3 reads: CASSLDFRGGRFF. The sequenced DNA is TGTGCCAGCAGCTTAGATTTCCGAGGGGGGAGATTCTTC.